This record concerns one T cell receptor (beta chain) sequence. CDR3 length equals 13 residues. Trimming removed 0 bases at V and 7 bases at J, with 13 bases between. The V gene's germline CDR1 is SQVTM and CDR2 ANQGSEA. The time point: blood at routine non-recurrence follow-up after resection. The data were obtained in a study of spatial heterogeneity in lung cancer. TCRdb ran MiXCR on the 5' RACE reads and lists one entry per CDR3 protein. The data hold about 36,000 distinct CDR3 sequences, with about 7.9% observed a single time. The sequence was obtained from a male donor with early-stage non-small cell lung cancer. The chain carries TRBV29-1 and TRBJ2-7; no clear D. The input for sequencing was PBMCs, taken at follow-up. CDR3 residues: CSVEEGLTEEQYF. In DNA form, the CDR3 reads TGCAGCGTTGAAGAGGGCCTCACGGAGGAGCAGTACTTC.